A single T cell receptor beta chain is shown here with its context. RNA was isolated and reverse transcribed to cDNA, the sequencing template. Using immunoSEQ multiplex PCR, the repertoire was profiled, and TCRdb retains in-frame clones only, with some absent. The table lists about 210,000 clones, less than 65% of them singletons. This record comes from a study of CD8+ T cells in alopecia areata. Treatment given: oral pan-JAK inhibitor, 5-10 mg twice daily. From alopecia areata patients, lesional scalp punch biopsies and peripheral blood were collected. This CDR3 comprises 14 residues. Per germline, CDR1 SGHAT and CDR2 FQDESV (reference sequence). V was clipped by 2 bases and J by 8 bases, with 10 bases between them.

This specimen was CD4+ T cells sorted from blood, taken at week 4, from a patient treated with tofacitinib. The V and J genes are TRBV11-1 and TRBJ1-6; D unclear. The receptor's source is a human donor with alopecia areata. The CDR3 DNA reads as TGTGCCAGCAGCTTAAGGTCTGGGGATTCACCCCTCCACTTT. Translating gives CASSLRSGDSPLHF.